This T cell receptor (beta chain) was obtained from a study of response to subunit inactivated influenza vaccine. Study results and limitations: It was suggested by the authors that few new T cells are recruited by each seasonal influenza vaccination.

Germline loops: CDR1 MNHNY, CDR2 SVGAGI (reference sequence). V was trimmed by 0 bases and J by 5 bases, leaving 2 bases between them. This CDR3 is 11 amino acids long. There are many counts of this clonotype. Its target is not known. TCRdb re-derived calls from the RT-PCR reads in MiXCR, one entry per CDR3 protein. This table holds around 580,000 distinct CDR3 sequences, 13% to 15% found once. The source is a middle-aged man who received an inactivated influenza vaccine. This chain connects TRBV6-6 to TRBJ2-7; no clear D gene. This specimen was PBMCs from blood, taken 11 to 12 days after vaccination. The CDR3, as DNA: TGTGCCAGCAGTTACTCTCACGAGCAGTACTTC. The encoded protein is CASSYSHEQYF.